This entry describes one T cell receptor beta chain. Germline CDR1 reads LGHNA; CDR2 reads YNFKEQ. V was pared by 1 base and J by 4 bases, with 7 bases of the junction left unmatched. This CDR3 has 17 residues. This record comes from a study of blood T cell repertoires in COVID-19. Profiled with immunoSEQ multiplex PCR; TCRdb holds only in-frame clones, not every one. This sample has roughly 250,000 clones, with 88% found just once. The specimen was peripheral blood. This chain joins TRBV4-2 and TRBJ2-7; 13 bases map to TRBD2. The receptor was isolated from a woman between 35 and 50 years old who had recovered from COVID-19. In DNA form, the CDR3 reads TGTGCCAGCAGCCAAGGCACGGGACTAGCGGGATCATACGAGCAGTACTTC. This sequence encodes CASSQGTGLAGSYEQYF.